This TCR beta chain was profiled in a study of Graves' ophthalmopathy and Graves' hyperthyroidism. Study-level findings and limits: Clonotypes were expanded in thyroid at above 0.001 frequency, and most also appeared in blood.

In its sample, this clonotype was seen many times. Its antigen is undetermined. The CDR3 covers 14 residues. The V and J ends lost 8 bases and 0 bases respectively, with 14 bases between them. Germline lookup yields CDR1 LNHDA and CDR2 SQIVND (reference sequence). Amplification of the TCR beta CDR3 regions used RNA transcripts (as template). Second-round multiplex PCR came after first-round RT-PCR with HTBI primers. TCRdb reprocessed the multiplex PCR reads via MiXCR and lists one record per CDR3 protein. Altogether over 450,000 distinct CDR3 sequences are present, approximately 15% being singletons, with the ten largest covering approximately 9.8%.

This sequence was found in a woman aged 25 to 39 with Graves' ophthalmopathy. The chain combines TRBV19 with TRBJ2-7; D call uncertain. The sequenced sample consisted of blood. CDR3 bases: TGTGCCAGTTCGTCTGATTCAAACTCCTACGAGCAGTACTTC. Its protein is CASSSDSNSYEQYF.